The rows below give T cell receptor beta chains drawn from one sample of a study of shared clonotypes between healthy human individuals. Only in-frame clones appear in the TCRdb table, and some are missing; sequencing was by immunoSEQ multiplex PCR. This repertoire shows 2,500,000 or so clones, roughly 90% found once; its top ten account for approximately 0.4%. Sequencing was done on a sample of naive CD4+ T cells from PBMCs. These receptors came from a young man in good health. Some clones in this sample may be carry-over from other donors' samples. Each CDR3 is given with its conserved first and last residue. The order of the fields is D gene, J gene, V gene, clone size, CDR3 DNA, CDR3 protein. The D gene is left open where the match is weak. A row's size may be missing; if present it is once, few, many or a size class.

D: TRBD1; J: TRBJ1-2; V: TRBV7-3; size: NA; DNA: TGTGCCAGCAGCTTGCTAGGACAGGGGGATGGCTACACCTTC; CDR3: CASSLLGQGDGYTF
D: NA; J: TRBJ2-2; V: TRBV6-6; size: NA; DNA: TGTGCCAGTATGGGCCGGACTGCGAACACCGGGGAGCTGTTTTTT; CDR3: CASMGRTANTGELFF
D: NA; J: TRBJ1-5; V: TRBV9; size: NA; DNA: TGTGCCAGCAGCGCACAGGGTATCAATCAGCCCCAGCATTTT; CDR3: CASSAQGINQPQHF
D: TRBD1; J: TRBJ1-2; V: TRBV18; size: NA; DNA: TGTGCCAGCTCACGTGGGACAGAGCGCGGCTATGGCTACACCTTC; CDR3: CASSRGTERGYGYTF
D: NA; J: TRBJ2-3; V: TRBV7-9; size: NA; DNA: TGTGCCAGCAGCCCAGGCGGGTTCTCTGGCACAGATACGCAGTATTTT; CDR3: CASSPGGFSGTDTQYF
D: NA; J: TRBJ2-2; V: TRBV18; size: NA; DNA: TGTGCCAGCTCCCTCCAAAGGGACGGTTCGAACACCGGGGAGCTGTTTTTT; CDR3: CASSLQRDGSNTGELFF
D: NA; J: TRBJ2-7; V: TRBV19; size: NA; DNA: TGTGCCAGTAGTGAGACTAGTTACAACGAGCAGTACTTC; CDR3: CASSETSYNEQYF
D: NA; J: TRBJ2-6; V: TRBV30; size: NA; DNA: TGTGCCTGGCGGTTCTCTGGGGCCAACGTCCTGACTTTC; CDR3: CAWRFSGANVLTF
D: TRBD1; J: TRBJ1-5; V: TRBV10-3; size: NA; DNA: TGTGCCACCAGGGGGCTTGACAATCAGCCCCAGCATTTT; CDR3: CATRGLDNQPQHF
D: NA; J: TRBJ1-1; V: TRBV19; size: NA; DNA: TGTGCCAGTAGTATCTCACACCCAGGACGGGGCAGGGACACTGAAGCTTTCTTT; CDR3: CASSISHPGRGRDTEAFF
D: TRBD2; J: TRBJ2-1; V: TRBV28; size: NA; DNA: TGTGCCAGCAGTTTAGCTGGCGGGAGTGACAATGAGCAGTTCTTC; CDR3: CASSLAGGSDNEQFF
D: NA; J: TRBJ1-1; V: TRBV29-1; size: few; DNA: TGCAGCGTTGAAGATCTCGGTGCCAACACTGAAGCTTTCTTT; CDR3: CSVEDLGANTEAFF
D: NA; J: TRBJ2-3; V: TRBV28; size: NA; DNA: TGTGCCAGCACCAAAGGGCGGCGAACAGATACGCAGTATTTT; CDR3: CASTKGRRTDTQYF
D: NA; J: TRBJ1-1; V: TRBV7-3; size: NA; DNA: TGTGCCAGCAGTAATTCCCCCAGGGTGAACACTGAAGCTTTCTTT; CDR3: CASSNSPRVNTEAFF
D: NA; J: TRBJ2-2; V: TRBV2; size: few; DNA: TGTGCCAGCATGGAGGGAGAAGGTCTTGGCGGGGAGCTGTTTTTT; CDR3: CASMEGEGLGGELFF
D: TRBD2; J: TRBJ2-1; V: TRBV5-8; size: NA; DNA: TGTGCCAGCAGTATAGGACTAGCGGAATACAATGAGCAGTTCTTC; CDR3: CASSIGLAEYNEQFF
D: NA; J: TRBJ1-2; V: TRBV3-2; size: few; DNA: TGTGCCGGGCGTTATGGCTACACCTTC; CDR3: CAGRYGYTF
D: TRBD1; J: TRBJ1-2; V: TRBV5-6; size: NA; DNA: TGTGCCAGCAGTACAGGGGCCTATGGCTACACCTTC; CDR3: CASSTGAYGYTF
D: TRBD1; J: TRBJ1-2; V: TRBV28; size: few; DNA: TGTGCCAGCAGTGGGCAGGGGGCACCTCCTAACTATGGCTACACCTTC; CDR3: CASSGQGAPPNYGYTF
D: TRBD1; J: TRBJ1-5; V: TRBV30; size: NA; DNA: TGTGCCTGGAGTGCGACAGGGGGCAATCAGCCCCAGCATTTT; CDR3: CAWSATGGNQPQHF
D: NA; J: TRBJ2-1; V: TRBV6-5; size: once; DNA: TGTGCCAGCAGTTACCCCCCGGATGAGCAGTTCTTC; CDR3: CASSYPPDEQFF
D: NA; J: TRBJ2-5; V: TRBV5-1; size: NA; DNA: TGCGCCAGCAGCCTCTCCAGGGTGGGCCAAGAGACCCAGTACTTC; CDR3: CASSLSRVGQETQYF
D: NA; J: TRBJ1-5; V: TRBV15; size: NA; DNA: TGTGCCACCAGCAGAGATGACGTTGGACAGCCCCAGCATTTT; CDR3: CATSRDDVGQPQHF
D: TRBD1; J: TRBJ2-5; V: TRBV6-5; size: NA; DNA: TGTGCCAGCAGTTACTCGCTCCCAGGGGGACAAGAGACCCAGTACTTC; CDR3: CASSYSLPGGQETQYF
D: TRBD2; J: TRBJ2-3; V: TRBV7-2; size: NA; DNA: TGTGCCAGCAGCAACCGGACTAGCGGCGTCACAGATACGCAGTATTTT; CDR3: CASSNRTSGVTDTQYF
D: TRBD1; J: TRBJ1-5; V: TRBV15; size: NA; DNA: TGTGCCACCAGCAGAGTTAAGGACAGGGGCAATCAGCCCCAGCATTTT; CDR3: CATSRVKDRGNQPQHF
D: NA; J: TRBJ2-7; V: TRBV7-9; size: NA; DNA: TGTGCCAGCAGCTTGACGGCGTCCGGATCCTACGAGCAGTACTTC; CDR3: CASSLTASGSYEQYF
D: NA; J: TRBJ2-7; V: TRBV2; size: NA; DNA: TGTGCCAGCAGTCAGGCGCAGGGTCTCGAGCAGTACTTC; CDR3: CASSQAQGLEQYF
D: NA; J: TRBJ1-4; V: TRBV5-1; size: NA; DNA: TGCGCCAGCAGCTTGGTGGGGGACCCTAATGAAAAACTGTTTTTT; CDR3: CASSLVGDPNEKLFF
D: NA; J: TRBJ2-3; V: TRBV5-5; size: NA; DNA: TGTGCCAGCAGCTTTGCAGGGCAGGCAGATACGCAGTATTTT; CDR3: CASSFAGQADTQYF
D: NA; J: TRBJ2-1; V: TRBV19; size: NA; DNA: TGTGCCAGTAGCCAAAAGCAAAGCTCCTACAATGAGCAGTTCTTC; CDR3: CASSQKQSSYNEQFF
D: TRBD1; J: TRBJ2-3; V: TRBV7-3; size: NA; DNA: TGTGCCAGCAGCCTAGACAGGGGGGCAGATACGCAGTATTTT; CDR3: CASSLDRGADTQYF
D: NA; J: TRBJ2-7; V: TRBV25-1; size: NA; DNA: TGTGCCAGCAGTGATTGGGCGGAGACCTACGAGCAGTACTTC; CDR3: CASSDWAETYEQYF
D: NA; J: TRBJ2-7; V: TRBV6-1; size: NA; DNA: TGTGCCAGCAGTTTCTTCTACGAGCAGTACTTC; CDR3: CASSFFYEQYF
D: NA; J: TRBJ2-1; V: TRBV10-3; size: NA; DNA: TGTGCCATCAGTGACCACAGCAGCGGTAACAATGAGCAGTTCTTC; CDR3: CAISDHSSGNNEQFF
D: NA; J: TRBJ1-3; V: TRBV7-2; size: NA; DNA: TGTGCCAGCAGCTTAGCTGGTCAGGCCGGGAACACCATATATTTT; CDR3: CASSLAGQAGNTIYF
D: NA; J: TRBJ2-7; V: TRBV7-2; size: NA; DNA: TGTGCCAGCAGCTCCTACCGGGACACAACCTACGAGCAGTACTTC; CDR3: CASSSYRDTTYEQYF
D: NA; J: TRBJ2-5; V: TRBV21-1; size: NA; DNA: TGTGCCAGCAGTAACGGGCTGGAGACCCAGTACTTC; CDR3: CASSNGLETQYF
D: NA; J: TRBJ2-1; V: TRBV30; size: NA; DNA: TGTGCCTGGAGTCCCACTAGTACCTACAATGAGCAGTTCTTC; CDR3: CAWSPTSTYNEQFF
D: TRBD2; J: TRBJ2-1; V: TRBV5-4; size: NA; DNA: TGTGCCAGCAGCCCCCCGGGACTAGTTGTCGGGCAGTTCTTC; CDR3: CASSPPGLVVGQFF
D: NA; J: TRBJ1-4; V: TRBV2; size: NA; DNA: TGTGCCAGCAGGGTTACCCCTGCAACTAATGAAAAACTGTTTTTT; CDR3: CASRVTPATNEKLFF
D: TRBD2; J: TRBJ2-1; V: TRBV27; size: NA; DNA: TGTGCCAGCAGTTCACTAGCGGGAGGTTTCTCCTACAATGAGCAGTTCTTC; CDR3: CASSSLAGGFSYNEQFF
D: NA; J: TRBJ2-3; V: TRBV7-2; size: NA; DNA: TGTGCCAGCAGCGTAGGACTAGGGGGGGTTCAAGATACGCAGTATTTT; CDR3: CASSVGLGGVQDTQYF
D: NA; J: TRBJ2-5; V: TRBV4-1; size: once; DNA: TGCGCCAGCAGCCAGGTTCGGGAGACCCAGTACTTC; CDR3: CASSQVRETQYF
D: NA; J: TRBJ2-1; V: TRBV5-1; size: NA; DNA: TGCGCCAGCAGCTTGGATAGTAGCGAGGGTTACAATGAGCAGTTCTTC; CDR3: CASSLDSSEGYNEQFF
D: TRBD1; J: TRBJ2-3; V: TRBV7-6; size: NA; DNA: TGTGCCAGCAGCTTGAGAGGACAGGGGGCAGTAGATACGCAGTATTTT; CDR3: CASSLRGQGAVDTQYF
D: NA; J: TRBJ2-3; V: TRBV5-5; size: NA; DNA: TGTGCCAGCAGCTTGGGGGACGGGAGCACAGATACGCAGTATTTT; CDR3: CASSLGDGSTDTQYF
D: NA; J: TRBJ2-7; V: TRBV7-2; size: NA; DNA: TGTGCCAGCAGCTTAATTCCGGGACGGAACTACGAGCAGTACTTC; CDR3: CASSLIPGRNYEQYF
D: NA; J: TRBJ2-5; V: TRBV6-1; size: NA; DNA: TGTGCCAGCAGTCCCACAGGGTTAGAGACCCAGTACTTC; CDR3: CASSPTGLETQYF
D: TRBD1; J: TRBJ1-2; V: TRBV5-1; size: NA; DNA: TGCGCCAGCAGCTTAACCGGGACAGGACCTACTAACTATGGCTACACCTTC; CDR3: CASSLTGTGPTNYGYTF
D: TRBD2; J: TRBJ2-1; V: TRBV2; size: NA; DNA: TGTGCCAGCAGATTCACGACTAGCCAGGCCTACAATGAGCAGTTCTTC; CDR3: CASRFTTSQAYNEQFF
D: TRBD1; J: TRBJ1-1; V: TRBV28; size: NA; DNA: TGTGCCAGCAGTTCCGGGACAGGGGGCACTGAAGCTTTCTTT; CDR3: CASSSGTGGTEAFF
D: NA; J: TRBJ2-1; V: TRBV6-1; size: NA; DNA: TGTGCCAGCAATACCGGGACTGAGCAGTTCTTC; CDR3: CASNTGTEQFF
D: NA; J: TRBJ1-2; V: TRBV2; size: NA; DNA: TGTGCCAGCAGCGCCCGGTCGGATCTGGGGAGAGGAAACTATGGCTACACCTTC; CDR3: CASSARSDLGRGNYGYTF
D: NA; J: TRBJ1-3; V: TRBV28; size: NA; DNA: TGTGCCAGCAGACCCCCCGGGGGAAGGAGATCTGGAAACACCATATATTTT; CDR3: CASRPPGGRRSGNTIYF